This paragraph reports one TCR beta chain. The sample holds other DNA sequences that translate to the same CDR3. The assay was immunoSEQ multiplex PCR, and TCRdb's table has in-frame clones only and misses some. The sample consists of around 200,000 clones, 80% to 90% of them appearing once. The sample is drawn from a study of blood T cell repertoires in COVID-19. Germline V lookup: CDR1 MNHEY, CDR2 SMNVEV (reference sequence). Trimming cost V 2 bases and J 1 base; bases outside gene matches: 1. The CDR3 is 14 residues long. The V gene is TRBV27, the J gene TRBJ2-7; 8 bases fit TRBD1. Sequenced sample: peripheral blood. The source is a man in his sixties with acute or convalescent COVID-19. The CDR3 nucleotides read TGTGCCAGCAGTTTACAGGGGGCGTCCTACGAGCAGTACTTC. Its translation: CASSLQGASYEQYF.